The 9 T cell receptor beta chains below come from one sample, sequenced in a study of blood T cell repertoires in COVID-19. The data were produced by immunoSEQ multiplex PCR, yet TCRdb's version contains in-frame clones alone and is incomplete. The table includes 250,000 to 300,000 clones, 70% to 90% detected once. The source material was PBMCs or T cells enriched from blood (not recorded which). All receptors come from a man aged 18 to 29 who had recovered from COVID-19.

CDR3 amino acids: CARRGNGYTF. The CDR3 bases are TGTGCCAGAAGGGGCAATGGCTACACCTTC. The chain is built from TRBV21-1 and TRBJ1-2; the D call TRBD1 from the table was never checked on the DNA. TRBV21-1 is a recognized pseudogene. CDR3 size: 10 residues.

This chain connects TRBV28 to TRBJ1-1; 8 bases match TRBD1. V lost 2 bases and J lost 11; bases outside the gene matches: 4. Germline V gives CDR1 MDHEN, CDR2 SYDVKM. This CDR3 region has 12 residues. The CDR3 reads CASSLQGAGAFF. The CDR3 DNA sequence: TGTGCCAGCAGTTTACAGGGGGCTGGGGCTTTCTTT.

V usage is TRBV5-6 and J usage is TRBJ1-5; no clear D. Per the germline V gene, CDR1 is SGHDT and CDR2 is YYEEEE. The CDR3 runs to 15 residues. The V gene lost 0 bases and the J gene lost 0 bases, with 7 bases spanning the gap. The CDR3 DNA sequence: TGTGCCAGCAGCTTGGGAGGTTTTAGCAATCAGCCCCAGCATTTT. It codes for CASSLGGFSNQPQHF.

This chain links TRBV7-2 with TRBJ2-1; the match to TRBD2 covers 8 bases. Losses at the gene ends were 5 bases for V and 3 bases for J; bases not matched to a gene: 12. The CDR3 is 17 amino acids. From germline, CDR1 is SGHTA and CDR2 FQGNSA. DNA for the CDR3: TGTGCCAGCAGCCTACCACCGGGACTAGATCTCTACAATGAGCAGTTCTTC. Translation: CASSLPPGLDLYNEQFF.

The rearrangement joins TRBV3-1 (or the pseudogene TRBV3-2) to TRBJ1-2, with D uncertain. Trimming cost V 3 bases and J 5 bases, with 10 bases left between them. Germline V gene data show CDR1 as LGHDT and CDR2 as YNNKEL (reference sequence). This CDR3 contains 13 residues. CDR3 in amino acids: CASSQADTYGYTF. In nucleotides, the CDR3 is TGTGCCAGCAGCCAGGCAGACACATATGGCTACACCTTC.

The chain combines TRBV9 with TRBJ2-5; TRBD2 agrees at 11 bases. CDR1 is SGDLS and CDR2 is YYNGEE in the germline V gene. The CDR3 length is 15 residues. After removal of 4 bases from V and 3 bases from J, the junction contained 5 bases not matched to a gene. This CDR3 reads CASSIGSGREETQYF. The CDR3 nucleotides read TGTGCCAGCAGCATCGGTAGCGGGAGGGAAGAGACCCAGTACTTC.

V is TRBV7-2 and J is TRBJ1-1, with TRBD1 as a possible D gene (5 bases). Germline CDR1 is SGHTA and CDR2 is FQGNSA. The CDR3 loop spans 13 amino acids. V was cut by 4 bases and J by 7 bases, with 13 bases left in between. CDR3 sequence: CASSYLQGIEAFF. DNA of the CDR3: TGTGCCAGCAGCTACTTGCAGGGAATTGAAGCTTTCTTT.

The V gene is TRBV20-1, the J gene TRBJ1-4; unclear D gene. CDR3 length equals 13 residues. Trimming took off 3 bases at V and 15 bases at J, with 20 bases between the two ends. Per the germline V gene, CDR1 is DFQATT and CDR2 is SNEGSKA (reference sequence). DNA of the CDR3: TGCAGTGCTAGTTTGACCCGGGGAAGCTTAATGTTTTTT. This codes for CSASLTRGSLMFF.

The chain has TRBV4-1 and TRBJ2-7, with 8 bases identical to TRBD2. V lost 4 bases and J lost 0; bases outside the gene matches: 8. Germline V gives CDR1 MGHRA, CDR2 YSYEKL. The CDR3 extends over 16 amino acids. DNA of the CDR3: TGCGCCAGCAGCCCCTCGGGAGCGGGAGTCTCCTACGAGCAGTACTTC. This gives the protein CASSPSGAGVSYEQYF.